The 15 T cell receptor beta chains listed next were all sequenced from one sample in a study of CD8 T cells in Susac syndrome. An input of roughly 0.5 to 1 ug of RNA was subjected to reverse transcription using random hexamers. TCRdb redid the calling of the immunoSEQ multiplex PCR reads with MiXCR, one entry per CDR3 protein. This table holds about 150,000 distinct CDR3 sequences, roughly 95% found once. The specimen was CD4+ T cells from PBMCs. The receptor set was obtained from a human donor with Susac syndrome.

The chain carries TRBV20-1 and TRBJ1-2; D perhaps matches TRBD1 (5 bases). Looked up from germline, CDR1 is DFQATT and CDR2 is SNEGSKA (reference sequence). Trimming cost V 5 bases and J 2 bases, with 15 bases left between them. This CDR3 is 14 amino acids long. The CDR3 bases are TGCAGTGCTGTCGGGGGGGGATCGAACTATGGCTACACCTTC. It yields the protein CSAVGGGSNYGYTF.

This chain uses TRBV20-1 with TRBJ2-5; no firm D call. Germline V gene data show CDR1 as DFQATT and CDR2 as SNEGSKA (reference sequence). V was clipped by 6 bases and J by 5 bases, with 10 bases between them. The CDR3 is 11 residues long. CDR3 in DNA: TGCAGTGCCAGCCCCCGGGAGACCCAGTACTTC. Translation: CSASPRETQYF.

The chain is built from TRBV29-1 and TRBJ1-2; a possible D gene is TRBD1 (5 bases). The V gene's germline CDR1 is SQVTM and CDR2 ANQGSEA. The CDR3 length is 14 residues. The CDR3 here is CTAGSGPRNYGYTF. CDR3 DNA: TGCACCGCCGGATCGGGACCGAGGAACTATGGCTACACCTTC. The full variable domain, with the rest looked up from reference TRBV29-1 and TRBJ1-2, is SAVISQKPSRDICQRGTSLTIQCQVDSQVTMMFWYRQQPGQSLTLIATANQGSEATYESGFVIDKFPISRPNLTFSTLTVSNMSPEDSSIYLCTAGSGPRNYGYTFGSGTRLTVV.

The chain couples TRBV20-1 to TRBJ1-6; D uncertain. With 1 base removed from V and 6 bases from J, the gap between germline ends came to 7 bases. The CDR3 covers 13 residues. The germline V gene encodes CDR1 DFQATT and CDR2 SNEGSKA (reference sequence). The chain's CDR3 is CSARGYSNSPLHF. The CDR3 region has the DNA TGCAGTGCTAGAGGTTACTCTAATTCACCCCTCCACTTT.

This rearrangement joins TRBV20-1 to TRBJ2-4, with TRBD2 identical over 9 bases. Trimming took 1 base from V and 6 from J; bases not matched to a gene: 4. Germline CDR1 is DFQATT and CDR2 is SNEGSKA (reference sequence). This CDR3 is built from 14 residues. CDR3 sequence reads: CSARAGSGGNIQYF. The CDR3 DNA reads as TGCAGTGCTAGAGCAGGTAGCGGGGGAAACATTCAGTACTTC.

V and J are TRBV7-6 and TRBJ2-5; a weak D match, TRBD1 (5 bases). V was cut by 5 bases and J by 1 base, with 11 bases left in between. This CDR3 comprises 14 residues. Germline V gene lookup returns CDR1 SGHVS and CDR2 FNYEAQ. In nucleotides, the CDR3 is TGTGCCAGCAGCACAGGACAAAGCCAAGAGACCCAGTACTTC. This encodes CASSTGQSQETQYF.

V and J are TRBV12-3 or TRBV12-4 and TRBJ2-2; D remains unclear. The CDR3 runs to 12 residues. V dropped 7 bases and J dropped 6 bases, with 9 bases sitting between them. The CDR3, as DNA: TGTGCCAGCACCCGAAATTCCGGGGAGCTGTTTTTT. It specifies CASTRNSGELFF.

In this sample, this clonotype turned up once. This chain links TRBV6-5 with TRBJ2-1, with 11 positions matching TRBD2. The CDR3 length is 17 residues. Losses at the gene ends were 2 bases for V and 7 bases for J; bases not matched to a gene: 10. The germline gives CDR1 MNHEY, CDR2 SVGAGI. As DNA, the CDR3 is TGTGCCAGCAGTTACCCCCGGGTAGCGGGGGGGCAAAATGAGCAGTTCTTC. Its translation: CASSYPRVAGGQNEQFF.

The chain carries TRBV5-4 and TRBJ2-1, with D perhaps matching TRBD2 (5 bases). The V gene lost 4 bases and the J gene lost 4 bases, with 12 bases spanning the gap. Germline V gene sequence: CDR1 SGHNT, CDR2 YYREEE (reference sequence). The CDR3 totals 14 residues. The CDR3 region is CASSRQLEYNEQFF. CDR3 nucleotides: TGTGCCAGCAGCCGTCAACTAGAATACAATGAGCAGTTCTTC.

The J gene is TRBJ2-1, the V gene TRBV7-9, with TRBD2 matching 7 bases. CDR1 and CDR2 (germline): SEHNR, FQNEAQ (reference sequence). The junction had 8 bases not matched to a gene; V was cut back by 4 bases and J by 8 bases. The CDR3 contains 14 residues. The CDR3 coding sequence is TGTGCCAGCAGCTCCTCCGCGGGGGTATATGAGCAGTTCTTC. Protein product: CASSSSAGVYEQFF.

CDR3 coding DNA: TGTGCCAGCAGCAAAGCCACCCCTCCCGGGGAGCTGTTTTTT. Residues: CASSKATPPGELFF. V usage is TRBV21-1 and J usage is TRBJ2-2; TRBD1, the table's D call, lacks a check against the DNA. TRBV21-1 is flagged as a pseudogene. The CDR3 is 14 residues long.

The chain is built from TRBV4-2 and TRBJ2-3; D unresolved. Germline V lookup: CDR1 LGHNA, CDR2 YNFKEQ. The length of the CDR3 is 16 residues. Trimming removed 0 bases at V and 2 bases at J, with 12 bases between. CDR3 DNA: TGTGCCAGCAGCCAAGACCAGGACCAACCCACAGATACGCAGTATTTT. Protein sequence: CASSQDQDQPTDTQYF.

V gene TRBV15 combines with J gene TRBJ2-7, with 11 bases aligning to TRBD1. The CDR3 is 15 residues long. The V segment lost 9 bases and the J segment 0 bases; nucleotides outside the gene matches: 7. The V gene's germline CDR1 is LNHNV and CDR2 YYDKDF (reference sequence). CDR3 nucleotides: TGTGCCACAGGACAGGGGGCGAGTTCCTCCTACGAGCAGTACTTC. Amino acids: CATGQGASSSYEQYF.

This chain joins TRBV7-2 and TRBJ2-5; tentative D call: TRBD2 (5 bases). From germline, CDR1 is SGHTA and CDR2 FQGNSA. The CDR3 runs to 12 residues. Trimming pared 5 bases from V and 5 bases from J, leaving 9 bases between. Here the CDR3 reads CASSGAGETQYF. The CDR3 DNA is TGTGCCAGCAGCGGTGCGGGTGAGACCCAGTACTTC.

The chain carries TRBV5-1 and TRBJ1-2; D not resolved. V was shortened by 0 bases and J by 6 bases, with 9 bases between the two germline ends. The CDR3 runs to 13 residues. Looked up from germline, CDR1 is SGHRS and CDR2 is YFSETQ. CDR3 DNA: TGCGCCAGCAGCTTGGTGGCCGGGCATGGCTACACCTTC. Protein product: CASSLVAGHGYTF.